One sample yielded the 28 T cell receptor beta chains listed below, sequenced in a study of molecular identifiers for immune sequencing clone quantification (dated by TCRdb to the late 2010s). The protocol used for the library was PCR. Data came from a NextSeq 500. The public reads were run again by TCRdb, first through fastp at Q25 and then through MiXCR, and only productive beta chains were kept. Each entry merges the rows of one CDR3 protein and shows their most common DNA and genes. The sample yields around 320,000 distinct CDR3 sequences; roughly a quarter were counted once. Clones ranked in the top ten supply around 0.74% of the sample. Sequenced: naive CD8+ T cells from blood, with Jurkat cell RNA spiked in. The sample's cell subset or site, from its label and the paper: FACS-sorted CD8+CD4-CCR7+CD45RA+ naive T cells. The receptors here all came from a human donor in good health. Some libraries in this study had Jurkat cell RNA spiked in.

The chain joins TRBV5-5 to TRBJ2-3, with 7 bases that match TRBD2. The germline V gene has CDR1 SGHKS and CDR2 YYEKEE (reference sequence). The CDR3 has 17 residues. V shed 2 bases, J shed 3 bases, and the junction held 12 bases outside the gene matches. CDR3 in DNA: TGTGCCAGCAGCTTTTCCCCGAGACTAGCTCTTACAGATACGCAGTATTTT. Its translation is CASSFSPRLALTDTQYF.

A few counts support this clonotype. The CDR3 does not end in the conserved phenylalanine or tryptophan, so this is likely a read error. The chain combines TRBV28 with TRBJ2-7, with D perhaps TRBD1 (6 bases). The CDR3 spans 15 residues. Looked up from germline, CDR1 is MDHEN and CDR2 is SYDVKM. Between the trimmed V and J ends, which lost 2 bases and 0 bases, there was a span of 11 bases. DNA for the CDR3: TGTGCCAGCAGTTTAACAGGGTCGGGCTCCTACGAGCAGTACCTC. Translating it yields CASSLTGSGSYEQYL.

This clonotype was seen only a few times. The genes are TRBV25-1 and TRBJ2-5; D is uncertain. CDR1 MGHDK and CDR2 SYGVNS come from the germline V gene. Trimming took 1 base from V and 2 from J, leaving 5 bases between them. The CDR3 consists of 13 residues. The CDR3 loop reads CASSESVQETQYF. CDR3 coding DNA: TGTGCCAGCAGTGAATCCGTTCAAGAGACCCAGTACTTC.

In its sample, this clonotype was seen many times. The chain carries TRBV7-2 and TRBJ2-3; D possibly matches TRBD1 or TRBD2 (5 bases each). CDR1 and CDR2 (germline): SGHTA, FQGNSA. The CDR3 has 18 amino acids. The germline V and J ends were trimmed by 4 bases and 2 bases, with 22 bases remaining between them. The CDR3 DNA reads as TGTGCCAGCAGCTCATCCCTGGCCAGGGAGTTTGTCACAGATACGCAGTATTTT. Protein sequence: CASSSSLAREFVTDTQYF.

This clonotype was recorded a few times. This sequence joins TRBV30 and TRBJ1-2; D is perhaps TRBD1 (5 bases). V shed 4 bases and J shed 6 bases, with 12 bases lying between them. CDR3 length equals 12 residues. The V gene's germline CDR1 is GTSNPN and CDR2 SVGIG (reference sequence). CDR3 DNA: TGTGCCTGGAATTCGGGGACTGATGGCTACACCTTC. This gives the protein CAWNSGTDGYTF.

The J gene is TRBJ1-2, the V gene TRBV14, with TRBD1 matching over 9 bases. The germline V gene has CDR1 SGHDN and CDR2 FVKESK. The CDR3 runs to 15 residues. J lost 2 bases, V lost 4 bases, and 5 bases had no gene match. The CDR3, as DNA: TGTGCCAGCAGCCCCCTCGGACAGGGGAACTATGGCTACACCTTC. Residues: CASSPLGQGNYGYTF.

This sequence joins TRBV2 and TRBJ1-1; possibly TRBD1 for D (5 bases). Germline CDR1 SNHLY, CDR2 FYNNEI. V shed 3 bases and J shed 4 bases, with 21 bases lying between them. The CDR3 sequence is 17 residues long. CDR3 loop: CASSDWAGNLVITEAFF. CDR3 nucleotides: TGTGCCAGCAGTGATTGGGCAGGGAACCTTGTCATCACTGAAGCTTTCTTT.

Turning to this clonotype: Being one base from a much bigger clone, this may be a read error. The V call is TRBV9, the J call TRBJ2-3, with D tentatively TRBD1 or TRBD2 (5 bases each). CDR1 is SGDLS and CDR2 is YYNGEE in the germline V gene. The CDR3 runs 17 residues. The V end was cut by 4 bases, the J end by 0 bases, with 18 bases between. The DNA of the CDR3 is TGTGCCAGCAGCCCAGGGACGGCTTCCACTAGCACAGATACGCAGTATTTT. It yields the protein CASSPGTASTSTDTQYF.

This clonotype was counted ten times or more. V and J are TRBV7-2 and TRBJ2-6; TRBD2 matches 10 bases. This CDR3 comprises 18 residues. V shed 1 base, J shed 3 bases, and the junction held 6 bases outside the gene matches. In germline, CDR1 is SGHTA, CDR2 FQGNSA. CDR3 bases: TGTGCCAGCAGCTTAGAGGCTAGCGGGAGTAGTGGGGCCAACGTCCTGACTTTC. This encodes CASSLEASGSSGANVLTF.

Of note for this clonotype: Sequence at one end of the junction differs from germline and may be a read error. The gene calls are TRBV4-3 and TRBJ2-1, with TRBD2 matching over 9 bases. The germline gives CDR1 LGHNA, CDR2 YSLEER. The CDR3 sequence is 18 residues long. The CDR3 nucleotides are TGCGCCCGCAGCCAGGGGGGGCCTCGCGGGGGGGCCTACAATGAGCAGTTCTTC. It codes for CARSQGGPRGGAYNEQFF.

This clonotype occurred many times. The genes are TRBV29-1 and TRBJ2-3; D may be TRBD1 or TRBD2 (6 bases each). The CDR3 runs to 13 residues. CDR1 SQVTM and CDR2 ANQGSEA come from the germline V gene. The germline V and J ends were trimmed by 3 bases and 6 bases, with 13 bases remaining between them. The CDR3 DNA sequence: TGCAGCGTTGATAGGGGGGCAGTCGATACGCAGTATTTT. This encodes CSVDRGAVDTQYF.

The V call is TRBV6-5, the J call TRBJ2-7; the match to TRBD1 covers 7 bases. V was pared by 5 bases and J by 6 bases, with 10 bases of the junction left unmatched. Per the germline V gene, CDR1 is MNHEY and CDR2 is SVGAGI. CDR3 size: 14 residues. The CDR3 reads CASSQQGLTVEQYF. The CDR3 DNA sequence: TGTGCCAGCAGTCAACAGGGGCTAACAGTCGAGCAGTACTTC.

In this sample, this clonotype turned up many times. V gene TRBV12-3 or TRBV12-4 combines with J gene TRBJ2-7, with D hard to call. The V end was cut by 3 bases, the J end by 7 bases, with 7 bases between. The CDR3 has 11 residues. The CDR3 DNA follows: TGTGCCAGCAGTTTTATGGGGGAGCAGTACTTC. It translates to CASSFMGEQYF.

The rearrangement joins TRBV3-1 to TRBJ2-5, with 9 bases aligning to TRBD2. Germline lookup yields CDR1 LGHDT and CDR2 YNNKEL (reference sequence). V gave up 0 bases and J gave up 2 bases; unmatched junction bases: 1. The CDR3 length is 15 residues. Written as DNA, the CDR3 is TGTGCCAGCAGCCAAGAGCGGGGGGGACAAGAGACCCAGTACTTC. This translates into CASSQERGGQETQYF.

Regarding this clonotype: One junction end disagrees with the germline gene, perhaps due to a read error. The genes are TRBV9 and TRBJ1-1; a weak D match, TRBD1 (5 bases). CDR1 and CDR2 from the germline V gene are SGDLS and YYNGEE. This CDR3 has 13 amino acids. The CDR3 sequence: CACSATGGTEAFF. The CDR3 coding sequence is TGTGCCTGCAGCGCTACCGGGGGCACTGAAGCTTTCTTT.

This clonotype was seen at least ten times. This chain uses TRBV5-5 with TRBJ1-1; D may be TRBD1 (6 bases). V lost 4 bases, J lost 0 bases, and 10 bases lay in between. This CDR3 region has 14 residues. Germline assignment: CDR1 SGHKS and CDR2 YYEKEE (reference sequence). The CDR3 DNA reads TGTGCCAGCAGCCGTGGGACACTGAACACTGAAGCTTTCTTT. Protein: CASSRGTLNTEAFF.

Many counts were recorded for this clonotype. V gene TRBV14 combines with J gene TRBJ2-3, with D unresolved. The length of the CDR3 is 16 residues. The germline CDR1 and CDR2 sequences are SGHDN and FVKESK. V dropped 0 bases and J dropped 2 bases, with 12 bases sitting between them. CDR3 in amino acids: CASSQDHDTYTDTQYF. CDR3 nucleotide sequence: TGTGCCAGCAGCCAAGATCACGACACCTACACAGATACGCAGTATTTT.

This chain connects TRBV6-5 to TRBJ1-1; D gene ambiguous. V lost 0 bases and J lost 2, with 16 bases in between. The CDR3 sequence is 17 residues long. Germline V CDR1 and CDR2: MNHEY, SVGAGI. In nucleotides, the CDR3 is TGTGCCAGCAGTTACTCGTACGAGGGATACAGTAACACTGAAGCTTTCTTT. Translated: CASSYSYEGYSNTEAFF.

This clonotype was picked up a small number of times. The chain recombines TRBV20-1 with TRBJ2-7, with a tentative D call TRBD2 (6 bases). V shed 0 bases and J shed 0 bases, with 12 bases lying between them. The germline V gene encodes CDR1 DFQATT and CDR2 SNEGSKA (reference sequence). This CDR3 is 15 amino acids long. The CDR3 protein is CSARDSAGNSYEQYF. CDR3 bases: TGCAGTGCTAGAGATAGCGCGGGGAACTCCTACGAGCAGTACTTC.

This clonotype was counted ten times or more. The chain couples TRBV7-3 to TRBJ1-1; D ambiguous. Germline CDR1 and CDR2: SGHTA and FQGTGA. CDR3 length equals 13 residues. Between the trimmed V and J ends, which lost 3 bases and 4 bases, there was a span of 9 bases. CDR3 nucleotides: TGTGCCAGCAGCTTTTCCGGGGTCACTGAAGCTTTCTTT. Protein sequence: CASSFSGVTEAFF.

CDR3 nucleotide sequence: TGTGCCAGCAGTATCTCGGGACTCTCCATTCCCCCCTACGAGCAGTACTTC. As protein: CASSISGLSIPPYEQYF. This rearrangement joins TRBV27 to TRBJ2-7; tentative D call: TRBD2 (6 bases). Germline loops: CDR1 MNHEY, CDR2 SMNVEV (reference sequence). The CDR3 runs 17 residues. V was clipped by 5 bases and J by 2 bases, with 22 bases between them.

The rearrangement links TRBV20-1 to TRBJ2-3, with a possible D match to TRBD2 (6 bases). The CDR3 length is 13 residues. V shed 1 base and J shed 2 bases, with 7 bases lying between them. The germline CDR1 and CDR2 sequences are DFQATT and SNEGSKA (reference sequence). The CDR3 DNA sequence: TGCAGTGCTAGAGCGGGAGTCACAGATACGCAGTATTTT. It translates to CSARAGVTDTQYF.

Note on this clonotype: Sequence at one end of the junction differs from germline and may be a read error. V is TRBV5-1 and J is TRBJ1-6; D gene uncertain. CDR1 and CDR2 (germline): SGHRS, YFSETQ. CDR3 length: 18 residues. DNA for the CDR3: TGCGCCAGCAGCTTGGTTCCAGGCCGTGTCTCCAATAATTCACCCCTCCACTTT. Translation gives CASSLVPGRVSNNSPLHF.

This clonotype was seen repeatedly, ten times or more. CDR3 amino acids: CASSLGVDSAEQYF. The CDR3 region has the DNA TGTGCCAGCAGCTTAGGTGTGGACAGCGCAGAGCAGTACTTC. The chain employs TRBV7-8 and TRBJ2-7, with a possible D match to TRBD1 (6 bases). V was shortened by 1 base and J by 7 bases, with 14 bases between the two germline ends. The CDR3 contains 14 residues. The germline gives CDR1 SGHVS, CDR2 FQNEAQ.

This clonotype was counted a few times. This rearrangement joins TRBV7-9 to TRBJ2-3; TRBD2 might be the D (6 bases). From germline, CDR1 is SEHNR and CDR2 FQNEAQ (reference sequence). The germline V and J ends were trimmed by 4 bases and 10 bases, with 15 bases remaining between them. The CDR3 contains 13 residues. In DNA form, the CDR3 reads TGTGCCAGCAGCTCCACGACTAGTCTTGCGCAGTATTTT. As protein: CASSSTTSLAQYF. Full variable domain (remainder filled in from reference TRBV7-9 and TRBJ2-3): DTGVSQNPRHKITKRGQNVTFRCDPISEHNRLYWYRQTLGQGPEFLTYFQNEAQLEKSRLLSDRFSAERPKGSFSTLEIQRTEQGDSAMYLCASSSTTSLAQYFGPGTRLTVL.

CDR3 bases: TGCGCCAGCAGCCAAGAAGGGACAGGTATTTCCTACGAGCAGTACTTC. Translating gives CASSQEGTGISYEQYF. The J gene is TRBJ2-7, the V gene TRBV4-3; TRBD1 matches at 8 bases. The germline CDR1 and CDR2 sequences are LGHNA and YSLEER. The CDR3 contains 16 residues. V lost 0 bases, J lost 1 base, and 5 bases stayed unmatched.

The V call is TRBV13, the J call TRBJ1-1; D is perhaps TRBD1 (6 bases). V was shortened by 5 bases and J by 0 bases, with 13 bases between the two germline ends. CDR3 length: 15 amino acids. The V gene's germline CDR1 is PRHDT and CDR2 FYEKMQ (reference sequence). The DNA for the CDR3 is TGTGCCAGCAGCCAGGGCGGGGGGCTGAACACTGAAGCTTTCTTT. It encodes CASSQGGGLNTEAFF.

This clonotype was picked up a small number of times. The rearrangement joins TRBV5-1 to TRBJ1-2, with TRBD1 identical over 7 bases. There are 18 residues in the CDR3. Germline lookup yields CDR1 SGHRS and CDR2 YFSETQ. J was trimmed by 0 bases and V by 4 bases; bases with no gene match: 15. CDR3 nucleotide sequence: TGCGCCAGCAGCCCAACCCTGCCCGGGACAGTTTCTAACTATGGCTACACCTTC. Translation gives CASSPTLPGTVSNYGYTF.